Sequencing of this T cell receptor (beta chain) was carried out in a study of pediatric ulcerative colitis. The repertoire was sequenced with immunoSEQ multiplex PCR; TCRdb's copy has only in-frame clones and lacks some. The sample gives about 35,000 clones, about 81% of which show up once; approximately 1% is in the top ten. CDR1 is SGHNT, CDR2 YYREEE, per germline (reference sequence). Trimming pared 1 base from V and 0 bases from J, leaving 13 bases between. This CDR3 comprises 16 residues. One to two pinch biopsies were taken from the rectum during colonoscopy. The clonotype originates from a boy between 10 and 17 years old with mild ulcerative colitis. The rearrangement links TRBV5-4 to TRBJ1-2; D remains unclear. Input material: gut tissue. CDR3: CASSLTLPSTNYGYTF. In DNA, the CDR3 is TGTGCCAGCAGCTTGACACTACCCAGTACTAACTATGGCTACACCTTC.